The clone carrying this T cell receptor beta chain was counted ten times or more. Its matching antigen is unknown. There are 14 residues in the CDR3. The junction had 4 bases not matched to a gene; V was cut back by 4 bases and J by 4 bases. CDR1 and CDR2 from the germline V gene are MNHEY and SVGEGT. Construction of TCR beta libraries relied on iRepertoire HTBI primers and on Arm-PCR targeting CDR3 regions. TCRdb passed the multiplex PCR reads through MiXCR, listing each CDR3 protein once. The sample has roughly 410,000 distinct CDR3 sequences, approximately 15% seen once. These data are taken from a study of regulatory T cells in long-lasting Graves disease. Study conclusions and caveats: Limited sample numbers may have lowered accuracy. Persistent disease preferred TRBV28, TRBJ1-2 and TRBJ2-5; new disease, TRBV20-1 and TRBJ2-1.

Time point reported: newly diagnosed GD, antithyroid drugs for less than 3 months. Following extraction of RNA from PBMCs, that RNA was used to make the TCR library. This sample also appeared in a second study, on T cells in Graves' hyperthyroidism and ophthalmopathy. That paper states: HTBI primers were used for first-round RT-PCR of the TCR CDR3.

This chain joins TRBV6-2 or TRBV6-3 and TRBJ1-5; TRBD1 agrees at 7 bases. The receptor's source is a woman aged 40 to 50 with Graves disease. The sequencing used peripheral blood mononuclear cells (PBMCs), collected at new diagnosis, from a patient treated with antithyroid drugs. For the CDR3, the DNA is TGTGCCAGCAGTTTGGGACAGATGAATCAGCCCCAGCATTTT. It specifies CASSLGQMNQPQHF.